One and the same sample provided the 23 T cell receptor beta chains below, sequenced in a study of molecular identifiers for immune sequencing clone quantification (dated by TCRdb to 2017 to 2018). The protocol used for the library was PCR. Sequenced using a NextSeq 500. The public sequencing data were trimmed at Q25 with fastp and processed into clonotypes with MiXCR by TCRdb, which kept only in-frame beta chains. Under each unique CDR3 protein, matching rows form one entry showing the most common genes and DNA. The sample yields approximately 680,000 distinct CDR3 sequences; 25% were counted once. The ten largest clones capture about 0.84% of the sample. Sample: naive CD8+ T cells from blood, with Jurkat cell RNA spiked in. The cell subset or site label on this specimen signifies: FACS-sorted CD8+CD4-CCR7+CD45RA+ naive T cells. All receptors come from a human donor in good health. Some libraries in this study had Jurkat cell RNA spiked in.

Comment on this clonotype: One base away lies a much larger clone, so this may be a sequencing read error. The J gene is TRBJ2-4, the V gene TRBV18; D possibly uses TRBD1 or TRBD2 (5 bases each). CDR1 is KGHSH, CDR2 LQKENI, per germline. The CDR3 has 18 amino acids. CDR3 residues: CASSPAGRQFLAKNTQYF. The CDR3 DNA reads TGTGCCAGCTCACCGGCAGGGCGGCAGTTCCTAGCCAAAAACACTCAGTACTTC.

This clonotype has a count of ten or more. V usage is TRBV27 and J usage is TRBJ2-1, with TRBD2 identical over 11 bases. The CDR3 is 15 amino acids. Germline V gene sequence: CDR1 MNHEY, CDR2 SMNVEV (reference sequence). Trimming cost V 5 bases and J 5 bases; bases outside gene matches: 5. CDR3 sequence reads: CASSPGTSGDNEQFF. The DNA of the CDR3 is TGTGCCAGCAGTCCCGGGACTAGCGGAGACAATGAGCAGTTCTTC.

Many counts were recorded for this clonotype. The chain carries TRBV6-2 or TRBV6-3 and TRBJ2-5; no firm D call. Trimming took off 3 bases at V and 2 bases at J, with 7 bases between the two ends. This CDR3 is built from 13 residues. Germline values: CDR1 MNHEY, CDR2 SVGEGT. The CDR3: CASSYSPQETQYF. DNA for the CDR3: TGTGCCAGCAGTTATTCTCCGCAAGAGACCCAGTACTTC.

This clonotype was counted many times. The chain links TRBV7-9 to TRBJ2-2, with D possibly being TRBD1 or TRBD2 (5 bases each). Trimming pared 5 bases from V and 3 bases from J, leaving 19 bases between. Germline-derived CDR1 and CDR2 are SEHNR and FQNEAQ (reference sequence). The length of the CDR3 is 17 residues. This CDR3 is CASSPSHHGTDTGELFF. CDR3 bases: TGTGCCAGCAGCCCCTCCCATCACGGGACGGACACCGGGGAGCTGTTTTTT.

The V and J genes are TRBV27 and TRBJ1-3; D ambiguous. This CDR3 is built from 13 residues. From germline, CDR1 is MNHEY and CDR2 SMNVEV (reference sequence). The V and J ends lost 2 bases and 0 bases respectively, with 2 bases between them. The CDR3: CASSLNSGNTIYF. In nucleotides, the CDR3 is TGTGCCAGCAGTTTAAACTCTGGAAACACCATATATTTT.

DNA for the CDR3: TGTGCCAGCAGCATGGGACAGGGGGGCACCTACGAGCAGTACTTC. This translates into CASSMGQGGTYEQYF. V and J are TRBV13 and TRBJ2-7, with 11 positions matching TRBD1. J lost 2 bases, V lost 5 bases, and 5 bases had no gene match. Germline CDR1 is PRHDT and CDR2 is FYEKMQ (reference sequence). CDR3 length equals 15 residues. Variable domain in full (rest from reference TRBV13 and TRBJ2-7): AAGVIQSPRHLIKEKRETATLKCYPIPRHDTVYWYQQGPGQDPQFLISFYEKMQSDKGSIPDRFSAQQFSDYHSELNMSSLELGDSALYFCASSMGQGGTYEQYFGPGTRLTVT.

The chain joins TRBV20-1 to TRBJ2-7, with TRBD1 identical over 7 bases. The J segment lost 0 bases and the V segment lost 1 base, leaving 3 bases of the junction unmatched. Germline loops: CDR1 DFQATT, CDR2 SNEGSKA (reference sequence). CDR3 length: 14 residues. The CDR3 DNA follows: TGCAGTGCTAGAGCCCGGGACAGCTCCTACGAGCAGTACTTC. Its protein is CSARARDSSYEQYF.

This clonotype showed up just a few times. The chain employs TRBV6-2 or TRBV6-3 and TRBJ2-5; D gene unclear. Germline V gene sequence: CDR1 MNHEY, CDR2 SVGEGT. The V end was cut by 7 bases, the J end by 5 bases, with 20 bases between. The CDR3 has 15 amino acids. The CDR3 reads CASTHPDNPKETQYF. The CDR3 DNA follows: TGTGCCAGCACCCACCCCGACAATCCAAAGGAGACCCAGTACTTC.

The CDR3 loop is CAISTGNYEQFF. The CDR3 nucleotides read TGTGCCATCAGTACAGGGAACTATGAGCAGTTCTTC. This sequence joins TRBV10-3 and TRBJ2-1; TRBD1 is a possible D gene (6 bases). V was trimmed by 5 bases and J by 8 bases, leaving 10 bases between them. This CDR3 is 12 amino acids long. CDR1 and CDR2 from the germline V gene are ENHRY and SYGVKD.

As regards this clonotype: Given a much more abundant clone one base away, this may be a read error. The rearrangement uses TRBV28 and TRBJ2-3; possible D gene TRBD2, 5 bases. Germline loops: CDR1 MDHEN, CDR2 SYDVKM. This CDR3 has 12 amino acids. Written as DNA, the CDR3 is TGTGCCAGCAGGGACTCCCTGGATACGCGGTATTTT. Its translation: CASRDSLDTRYF.

As for this clonotype: An end of the junction differs from the germline gene, which may be a read error. The chain recombines TRBV6-1 with TRBJ2-7; 7 bases map to TRBD2. The CDR3 has 15 amino acids. From germline, CDR1 is MNHNS and CDR2 SASEGT. The CDR3 protein is CDSSDWEGGSYEQYF. The DNA for the CDR3 is TGTGACAGCAGTGATTGGGAGGGCGGGTCCTACGAGCAGTACTTC.

This clonotype appeared many times. V and J are TRBV11-2 and TRBJ2-2; D gene uncertain. The V end lost 2 bases, the J end lost 0 bases, and 4 bases lay between the germline ends. The CDR3 runs 14 residues. Germline assignment: CDR1 SGHAT and CDR2 FQNNGV. The CDR3 DNA follows: TGTGCCAGCAGCTTACTAGCGAACACCGGGGAGCTGTTTTTT. This sequence encodes CASSLLANTGELFF.

This clonotype was recorded many times. This chain joins TRBV5-5 and TRBJ1-1, with D hard to call. V was cut by 0 bases and J by 1 base, with 10 bases left in between. From germline, CDR1 is SGHKS and CDR2 YYEKEE (reference sequence). CDR3 length equals 15 residues. CDR3 sequence: CASSLGSQKNTEAFF. The CDR3, as DNA: TGTGCCAGCAGCTTGGGTTCGCAGAAGAACACTGAAGCTTTCTTT. The full variable domain, rest sourced from reference TRBV5-5 and TRBJ1-1, is DAGVTQSPTHLIKTRGQQVTLRCSPISGHKSVSWYQQVLGQGPQFIFQYYEKEERGRGNFPDRFSARQFPNYSSELNVNALLLGDSALYLCASSLGSQKNTEAFFGQGTRLTVV.

Concerning this clonotype itself: This may arise from a read error, as a much more abundant clone is one base away. This chain joins TRBV4-1 and TRBJ2-5, with TRBD1 identical over 9 bases. V was pared by 1 base and J by 4 bases, with 10 bases of the junction left unmatched. The length of the CDR3 is 17 residues. Germline lookup yields CDR1 MGHRA and CDR2 YSYEKL. CDR3 in amino acids: CASSQGNRGTGLETQYF. The CDR3 DNA reads as TGCGCCAGCAGCCAAGGAAATCGTGGGACAGGGCTAGAGACCCAGTACTTC.

As to this clonotype: This may arise from a read error, as a much more abundant clone is one base away. The CDR3 nucleotides read TGTACCAGCAGCTGGGACGGCCTAATCTACGAGCAGTACTTC. It yields the protein CTSSWDGLIYEQYF. The genes are TRBV6-2 or TRBV6-3 and TRBJ2-7, with D perhaps assigned TRBD1 or TRBD2 (5 bases each). In germline, CDR1 is MNHEY, CDR2 SVGEGT. This CDR3 region has 14 residues.

This clonotype was seen at least ten times. The chain uses TRBV6-2 or TRBV6-3 and TRBJ2-4, with a possible D match to TRBD2 (5 bases). V shed 7 bases and J shed 1 base, with 17 bases lying between them. Germline V CDR1 and CDR2: MNHEY, SVGEGT. This CDR3 has 16 residues. The CDR3 is CASTEGGGGAKNIQYF. CDR3 DNA: TGTGCCAGCACCGAGGGCGGTGGCGGGGCCAAAAACATTCAGTACTTC.

This clonotype was seen a handful of times. The chain couples TRBV27 to TRBJ2-2; D is unclear. In germline, CDR1 is MNHEY, CDR2 SMNVEV (reference sequence). V was clipped by 5 bases and J by 8 bases, with 18 bases between them. This CDR3 spans 15 amino acids. The CDR3 DNA is TGTGCCAGCAGTACCCCGGCCCCTCTATGGGGGGAGCTGTTTTTT. It translates to CASSTPAPLWGELFF.

The chain uses TRBV7-6 and TRBJ1-2; 8 bases agree with TRBD1. Trimming removed 5 bases from V and 5 bases from J; junction bases left unmatched: 4. The CDR3 contains 13 residues. Germline CDR1 and CDR2: SGHVS and FNYEAQ. The CDR3 DNA sequence: TGTGCCAGCAGCCAGGGACAGGAATATGGCTACACCTTC. Its protein product is CASSQGQEYGYTF. Drawing the rest from reference TRBV7-6 and TRBJ1-2, the complete variable domain is GAGVSQSPRYKVTKRGQDVALRCDPISGHVSLYWYRQALGQGPEFLTYFNYEAQQDKSGLPNDRFSAERPEGSISTLTIQRTEQRDSAMYRCASSQGQEYGYTFGSGTRLTVV.

This clonotype has only a few counts. V gene TRBV20-1 combines with J gene TRBJ1-2, with 9 bases identical to TRBD1. J was trimmed by 0 bases and V by 6 bases; bases with no gene match: 5. The CDR3 length is 14 residues. The germline gives CDR1 DFQATT, CDR2 SNEGSKA (reference sequence). This CDR3 reads CSARDRETNYGYTF. CDR3 DNA sequence: TGCAGTGCGAGGGACAGGGAAACTAACTATGGCTACACCTTC.

This clonotype was detected a few times. V gene TRBV5-6 combines with J gene TRBJ1-5; D is undetermined. V dropped 0 bases and J dropped 1 base, with 8 bases sitting between them. Germline V gene data show CDR1 as SGHDT and CDR2 as YYEEEE. This CDR3 contains 15 residues. The CDR3 sequence is CASSLALGSNQPQHF. As DNA, the CDR3 is TGTGCCAGCAGCTTGGCCCTGGGAAGCAATCAGCCCCAGCATTTT.

As concerns this clonotype: A read error is possible here, since a much larger clone lies one base away. The chain combines TRBV5-6 with TRBJ1-6, with no clear D. The CDR3 runs 14 residues. Per the germline V gene, CDR1 is SGHDT and CDR2 is YYEEEE. V lost 0 bases and J 11 bases, leaving 12 bases between the germline ends. CDR3 region: CASSLERAWTPLHF. Here the CDR3 DNA reads TGTGCCAGCAGCTTGGAGCGGGCATGGACACCCCTCCACTTT.

There are many counts of this clonotype. The rearrangement links TRBV12-3 or TRBV12-4 to TRBJ2-1; D gene uncertain. Deletions cut 2 bases from V and 4 bases from J, with 6 bases between. This CDR3 is built from 13 residues. CDR3 sequence (DNA): TGTGCCAGCAGTTTATCTAGGTACAATGAGCAGTTCTTC. This encodes CASSLSRYNEQFF.

V gene TRBV7-9 combines with J gene TRBJ1-1; no firm D call. Germline V gene lookup returns CDR1 SEHNR and CDR2 FQNEAQ (reference sequence). Trimming took off 5 bases at V and 3 bases at J, with 13 bases between the two ends. The CDR3 runs to 14 residues. CDR3 amino acids: CASSPPPGDTEAFF. The CDR3, as DNA: TGTGCCAGCAGCCCCCCCCCCGGGGACACTGAAGCTTTCTTT.